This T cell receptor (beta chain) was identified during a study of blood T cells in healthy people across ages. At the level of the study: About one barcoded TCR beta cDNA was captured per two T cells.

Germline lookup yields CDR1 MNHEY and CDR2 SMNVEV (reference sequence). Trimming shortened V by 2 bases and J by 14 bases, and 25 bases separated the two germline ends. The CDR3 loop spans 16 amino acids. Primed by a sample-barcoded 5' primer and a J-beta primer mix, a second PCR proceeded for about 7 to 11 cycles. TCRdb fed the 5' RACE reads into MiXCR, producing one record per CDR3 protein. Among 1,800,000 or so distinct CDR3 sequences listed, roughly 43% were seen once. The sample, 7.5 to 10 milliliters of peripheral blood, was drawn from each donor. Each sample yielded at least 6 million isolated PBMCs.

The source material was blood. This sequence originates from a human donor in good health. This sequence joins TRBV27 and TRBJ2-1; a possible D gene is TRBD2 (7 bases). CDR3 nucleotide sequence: TGTGCCAGCAGTTTAGCCCCGGGGAGGGGGGTGAGAAGGAAGTTCTTC. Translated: CASSLAPGRGVRRKFF.